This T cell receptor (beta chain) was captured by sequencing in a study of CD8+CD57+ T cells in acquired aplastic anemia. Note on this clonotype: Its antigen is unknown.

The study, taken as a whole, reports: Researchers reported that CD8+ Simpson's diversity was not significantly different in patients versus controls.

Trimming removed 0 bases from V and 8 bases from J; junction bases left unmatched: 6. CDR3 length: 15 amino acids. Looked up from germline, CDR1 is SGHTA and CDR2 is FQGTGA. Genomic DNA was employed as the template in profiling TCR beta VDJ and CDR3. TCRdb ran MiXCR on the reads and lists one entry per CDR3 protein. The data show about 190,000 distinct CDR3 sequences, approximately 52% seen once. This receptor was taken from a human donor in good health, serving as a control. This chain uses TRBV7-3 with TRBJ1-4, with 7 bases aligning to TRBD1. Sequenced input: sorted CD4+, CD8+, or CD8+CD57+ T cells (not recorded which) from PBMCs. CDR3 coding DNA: TGTGCCAGCAGCTTAACCGGGACAGAGATAGAAAAACTGTTTTTT. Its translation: CASSLTGTEIEKLFF. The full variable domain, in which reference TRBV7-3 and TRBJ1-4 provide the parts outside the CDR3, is GAGVSQTPSNKVTEKGKYVELRCDPISGHTALYWYRQSLGQGPEFLIYFQGTGAADDSGLPNDRFFAVRPEGSVSTLKIQRTERGDSAVYLCASSLTGTEIEKLFFGSGTQLSVL.